Following are 8 T cell receptor beta chains from one sample sequenced in a study of sequential checkpoint blockade in melanoma. Treatment defined: randomized to nivolumab then ipilimumab (arm A) or the reverse (arm B). Produced via immunoSEQ multiplex PCR; TCRdb's table is partial and in-frame only. The sample has over 8,000 clones; roughly 80% are singletons. Material: CD8+ T cells sorted from blood (inferred from file names), obtained from a patient given nivolumab and ipilimumab in sequence. These receptors were taken from a human donor with melanoma.

The genes are TRBV7-9 and TRBJ2-1; D gene unclear. Trimming removed 5 bases at V and 0 bases at J, with 11 bases between. The CDR3 is 15 amino acids. Germline CDR1 reads SEHNR; CDR2 reads FQNEAQ (reference sequence). Here the CDR3 DNA reads TGTGCCAGCAGCCCCGTGCTGAGCTCCTACAATGAGCAGTTCTTC. Residues: CASSPVLSSYNEQFF. The variable domain in full, with the rest retrieved from reference TRBV7-9 and TRBJ2-1, is DTGVSQNPRHKITKRGQNVTFRCDPISEHNRLYWYRQTLGQGPEFLTYFQNEAQLEKSRLLSDRFSAERPKGSFSTLEIQRTEQGDSAMYLCASSPVLSSYNEQFFGPGTRLTVL.

The CDR3 region has the DNA TGTGCCTGGAGTGTTACACTAGCGGGAGGGGATGAGCAGTTCTTC. As protein: CAWSVTLAGGDEQFF. V gene TRBV30 combines with J gene TRBJ2-1; 13 bases line up with TRBD2. The CDR3 has 15 residues. Germline-derived CDR1 and CDR2 are GTSNPN and SVGIG (reference sequence). The V segment lost 0 bases and the J segment 8 bases; nucleotides outside the gene matches: 4.

The V call is TRBV7-9, the J call TRBJ2-5, with D possibly matching TRBD2 (6 bases). Trimming cost V 10 bases and J 5 bases, with 17 bases left between them. This CDR3 has 13 amino acids. Germline V gene data show CDR1 as SEHNR and CDR2 as FQNEAQ (reference sequence). The chain's CDR3 is CATGGSGLETQYF. In DNA form, the CDR3 reads TGTGCCACCGGGGGTAGCGGTTTGGAGACCCAGTACTTC. The variable domain in full, completed from reference TRBV7-9 and TRBJ2-5, reads DTGVSQNPRHKITKRGQNVTFRCDPISEHNRLYWYRQTLGQGPEFLTYFQNEAQLEKSRLLSDRFSAERPKGSFSTLEIQRTEQGDSAMYLCATGGSGLETQYFGPGTRLLVL.

V gene TRBV29-1 combines with J gene TRBJ2-7, with TRBD2 as a possible D gene (6 bases). Looked up from germline, CDR1 is SQVTM and CDR2 is ANQGSEA. V lost 6 bases and J 6 bases, leaving 24 bases between the germline ends. The CDR3 is 15 amino acids. This CDR3 reads CSVGGLRGSTREQYF. The CDR3 DNA follows: TGCAGCGTGGGGGGTTTAAGGGGAAGTACGCGCGAGCAGTACTTC.

The chain is built from TRBV30 and TRBJ1-5; 7 bases line up with TRBD1. This CDR3 contains 14 residues. J gave up 5 bases and V 5 bases, and 9 bases lay outside the gene matches. Germline CDR1 is GTSNPN and CDR2 is SVGIG (reference sequence). The CDR3: CAWDEDTGDQPQHF. Here the CDR3 DNA reads TGTGCCTGGGATGAGGATACAGGGGATCAGCCCCAGCATTTT.

The chain links TRBV4-3 to TRBJ2-5; D assignment may be TRBD1 or TRBD2 (5 bases each). The J call is doubtful: the DNA matches TRBJ2-7 better. The CDR3 covers 14 residues. Germline CDR1 LGHNA, CDR2 YSLEER. CDR3 region: CASSPVVGAYEQYF. The CDR3, as DNA: TGCGCCAGCAGCCCCGTTGTGGGGGCCTACGAGCAGTACTTC.

This clone appeared a single time. V is TRBV19 and J is TRBJ1-1, with 10 bases aligning to TRBD1. CDR3 length equals 18 residues. Trimming at V came to 4 bases and at J to 1 base, leaving 12 bases not matched to a gene. The germline V gene encodes CDR1 LNHDA and CDR2 SQIVND (reference sequence). The CDR3 DNA sequence: TGTGCCAGTAGTACATGGACAGGGGGAGAGTATAAGAACACTGAAGCTTTCTTT. It yields the protein CASSTWTGGEYKNTEAFF.

The V call is TRBV14, the J call TRBJ2-7; weak D call: TRBD2 (6 bases). V gave up 3 bases and J gave up 2 bases, with 14 bases separating them. CDR1 SGHDN and CDR2 FVKESK come from the germline V gene. There are 15 residues in the CDR3. The chain's CDR3 is CASSHISGLAYEQYF. Written as DNA, the CDR3 is TGTGCCAGCAGCCACATTAGCGGATTAGCCTACGAGCAGTACTTC. Full variable domain (missing parts from reference TRBV14 and TRBJ2-7): EAGVTQFPSHSVIEKGQTVTLRCDPISGHDNLYWYRRVMGKEIKFLLHFVKESKQDESGMPNNRFLAERTGGTYSTLKVQPAELEDSGVYFCASSHISGLAYEQYFGPGTRLTVT.